A single sample is the source of the 19 T cell receptor beta chains below, sequenced in a study of T-cell memory formation after mild COVID-19 listed by TCRdb under 2021. Library method: 5' RACE. TCRdb lists the instrument as Illumina NovaSeq 6000. Starting from the raw public reads, TCRdb applied fastp trimming at Q25, assembled clones with MiXCR and retained in-frame beta chains. CDR3 protein duplicates are merged, each entry listing the most common genes and DNA. The sample table shows about 400,000 distinct CDR3 sequences, and 20% to 30% are seen once. Roughly 14% of the sample rests with the top ten. Sequences were obtained from PBMCs or a T cell subset sorted from them (not recorded which). The receptors here all came from an adult woman who had mild COVID-19 (a few samples of this study predate the infection). The sample titles of this study are shuffled in the database, so cell type and time point are left out; the donor was told from shared clones.

The rearrangement uses TRBV5-1 and TRBJ1-6; D gene uncertain. V was cut by 4 bases and J by 0 bases, with 11 bases left in between. Germline CDR1 SGHRS, CDR2 YFSETQ. The CDR3 covers 16 residues. CDR3 sequence: CASSPDGSSYNSPLHF. CDR3 in DNA: TGCGCCAGCAGCCCGGACGGAAGCTCCTATAATTCACCCCTCCACTTT.

The gene calls are TRBV7-6 and TRBJ2-7; 9 bases line up with TRBD1. The CDR3 runs to 15 residues. With V trimmed by 0 bases and J by 5 bases, 5 bases remained unmatched. CDR1 is SGHVS, CDR2 FNYEAQ, per germline. In DNA, the CDR3 is TGTGCCAGCAGCTTAGCGGAGAGGACAGGGGACGAGCAGTACTTC. This gives the protein CASSLAERTGDEQYF.

This chain connects TRBV6-6 to TRBJ1-2; D unresolved. Germline V lookup: CDR1 MNHNY, CDR2 SVGAGI (reference sequence). V was trimmed by 2 bases and J by 4 bases, leaving 11 bases between them. This CDR3 region has 14 residues. The CDR3 DNA is TGTGCCAGCAGTTACGGGGTGATGGGCTATGGCTACACCTTC. Protein: CASSYGVMGYGYTF.

This clonotype was picked up one time. This chain connects TRBV6-1 to TRBJ2-7, with D perhaps TRBD2 (6 bases). The germline gives CDR1 MNHNS, CDR2 SASEGT. The length of the CDR3 is 13 residues. Trimming cost V 7 bases and J 2 bases, with 12 bases left between them. CDR3 bases: TGTGCCAGCACGGTAGCGGTACCCTACGAGCAGTACTTC. This encodes CASTVAVPYEQYF.

The table lists this clonotype with a few counts. V is TRBV9 and J is TRBJ1-6; D not resolved. The CDR3 extends over 14 amino acids. In germline, CDR1 is SGDLS, CDR2 YYNGEE. Trimming stripped 3 bases from V and 9 bases from J, with 13 bases between. The CDR3 loop reads CASSAQLEGSPLHF. The CDR3 region has the DNA TGTGCCAGCAGCGCCCAGTTGGAGGGTTCACCCCTCCACTTT.

With regard to this clonotype: One end of the junction varies from germline; a read error may be responsible. The chain carries TRBV4-1 and TRBJ2-7, with 8 bases fitting TRBD1. The CDR3 has 16 amino acids. CDR1 is MGHRA and CDR2 is YSYEKL in the germline V gene. CDR3 loop: CASSHQTGAFAYERYF. In nucleotides, the CDR3 is TGCGCCAGCAGCCACCAGACAGGGGCCTTCGCCTACGAGCGGTACTTC.

As to this clonotype: A junction boundary mismatches the germline segment, possibly from a read error. This chain uses TRBV13 with TRBJ2-1, with D perhaps given as TRBD1 or TRBD2 (5 bases each). The CDR3 length is 13 residues. Germline CDR1 is PRHDT and CDR2 is FYEKMQ (reference sequence). CDR3 loop: CASSLGRGYEQLF. CDR3 DNA: TGTGCCAGCAGCTTAGGACGGGGCTACGAGCAGTTATTC.

This rearrangement joins TRBV6-5 to TRBJ1-6, with D unresolved. The CDR3 sequence is 16 residues long. The V gene's germline CDR1 is MNHEY and CDR2 SVGAGI. Trimming took off 2 bases at V and 7 bases at J, with 15 bases between the two ends. The CDR3: CASSYDTSGRNSPLHF. DNA for the CDR3: TGTGCCAGCAGTTACGACACTTCGGGCAGAAATTCACCCCTCCACTTT.

This clonotype has only a few counts. The chain employs TRBV7-9 and TRBJ2-1; no clear D gene. Germline assignment: CDR1 SEHNR and CDR2 FQNEAQ (reference sequence). CDR3 length: 9 residues. CDR3 bases: TGTGCTATGGGTAATGAGCAGTTCTTC. Protein product: CAMGNEQFF.

This clonotype was observed a few times. This chain connects TRBV6-1 to TRBJ2-5, with TRBD1 matching 7 bases. Per the germline V gene, CDR1 is MNHNS and CDR2 is SASEGT. V dropped 2 bases and J dropped 2; count of bases not matched to a gene: 8. The CDR3 has 16 residues. This CDR3 is CASSESAAGGQETQYF. CDR3 bases: TGTGCCAGCAGTGAATCGGCGGCAGGGGGACAAGAGACCCAGTACTTC.

This clonotype was detected many times. This chain joins TRBV2 and TRBJ2-1, with 7 nucleotides matching TRBD2. CDR1 SNHLY and CDR2 FYNNEI come from the germline V gene. V trimming: 0 bases; J trimming: 7 bases; junction bases outside the gene matches: 12. The length of the CDR3 is 17 residues. The CDR3 is CASSEAVYGRKKNEQFF. For the CDR3, the DNA is TGTGCCAGCAGTGAAGCGGTCTACGGGAGGAAGAAAAATGAGCAGTTCTTC.

The J gene is TRBJ2-5, the V gene TRBV20-1; D is ambiguous. This CDR3 has 12 residues. CDR1 and CDR2 from the germline V gene are DFQATT and SNEGSKA (reference sequence). Trimming took off 2 bases at V and 3 bases at J, with 7 bases between the two ends. The CDR3 loop is CSARISKETQYF. The CDR3 DNA reads TGCAGTGCTAGAATCTCAAAAGAGACCCAGTACTTC.

V usage is TRBV6-2 or TRBV6-3 and J usage is TRBJ2-3, with TRBD2 matching 12 bases. From germline, CDR1 is MNHEY and CDR2 SVGEGT. This CDR3 has 16 residues. The J segment lost 5 bases and the V segment lost 8 bases, leaving 11 bases of the junction unmatched. CDR3: CASASRLAGEVDTQYF. In nucleotides, the CDR3 is TGTGCCAGCGCGTCCCGACTAGCGGGGGAGGTAGATACGCAGTATTTT.

This clonotype was recorded a few times. The chain joins TRBV6-2 or TRBV6-3 to TRBJ2-7; TRBD1 matches at 11 bases. The CDR3 has 17 residues. Germline CDR1 MNHEY, CDR2 SVGEGT. V dropped 2 bases and J dropped 5; count of bases not matched to a gene: 11. In DNA form, the CDR3 reads TGTGCCAGCAGTTACCCGTTCCAGGCGGGACAGGGGGACGAGCAGTACTTC. It yields the protein CASSYPFQAGQGDEQYF.

This clonotype was picked up many times. The chain combines TRBV7-3 with TRBJ2-1; tentative D call: TRBD1 (5 bases). This CDR3 has 16 amino acids. Trimming pared 5 bases from V and 2 bases from J, leaving 16 bases between. Germline V gene sequence: CDR1 SGHTA, CDR2 FQGTGA. CDR3 protein: CASSLLGPIPYNEQFF. The CDR3 nucleotides are TGTGCCAGCAGCCTCTTGGGGCCCATCCCCTACAATGAGCAGTTCTTC.

This clonotype was observed a handful of times. The chain recombines TRBV6-2 or TRBV6-3 with TRBJ2-6; D tentatively fits TRBD1 or TRBD2 (6 bases each). V lost 5 bases and J 2 bases, leaving 10 bases between the germline ends. This CDR3 is built from 15 residues. Germline V CDR1 and CDR2: MNHEY, SVGEGT. This CDR3 is CASSRRGAGANVLTF. CDR3 DNA sequence: TGTGCCAGCAGTAGAAGGGGGGCTGGGGCCAACGTCCTGACTTTC.

The J gene is TRBJ2-1, the V gene TRBV6-2 or TRBV6-3; 12 bases match TRBD2. The V segment lost 6 bases and the J segment 4 bases; nucleotides outside the gene matches: 4. CDR1 and CDR2 from the germline V gene are MNHEY and SVGEGT. The CDR3 extends over 15 amino acids. CDR3 nucleotides: TGTGCCAGCAGCAGGACTAGCGGGGATTACAATGAGCAGTTCTTC. The encoded protein is CASSRTSGDYNEQFF.

The V and J genes are TRBV6-2 or TRBV6-3 and TRBJ2-7, with D possibly matching TRBD2 (6 bases). Germline CDR1 MNHEY, CDR2 SVGEGT. This CDR3 region has 14 residues. Trimming took off 7 bases at V and 0 bases at J, with 13 bases between the two ends. The CDR3 nucleotides are TGTGCCAGCAAGGGAGGTTCCCCCTCCTACGAGCAGTACTTC. Its translation is CASKGGSPSYEQYF.

The table lists this clonotype with a few counts. This chain joins TRBV20-1 and TRBJ2-2; 7 bases agree with TRBD2. The CDR3 is 15 amino acids. Trimming removed 2 bases from V and 4 bases from J; junction bases left unmatched: 7. Germline values: CDR1 DFQATT, CDR2 SNEGSKA (reference sequence). The CDR3 loop is CSARRGVALTGELFF. In DNA form, the CDR3 reads TGCAGTGCTAGACGGGGGGTTGCCCTCACCGGGGAGCTGTTTTTT.